This is a list of T cell receptor beta chains from one sample in a study of control samples from healthy donors and cancer patients. Measured with immunoSEQ multiplex PCR; TCRdb has only the in-frame clones, and not every one. Among approximately 120,000 clones listed, approximately 90% were seen once. Input material: blood. These receptors all stem from a woman between 45 and 65 years old in good health. CDR3s include the opening cysteine and the closing phenylalanine or tryptophan. The D gene is left open where the match is weak. Only some rows state a clone size, as once, few, many or a class for expanded clones.

>TRBV9|.|.|TRBJ1-6
CASSVEAYNSPLHF
TGTGCCAGCAGCGTAGAGGCATATAATTCACCCCTCCACTTT
>TRBV5-8|.|.|TRBJ1-2
CASSLAGTQGYTF
TGTGCCAGCAGCTTGGCCGGCACTCAAGGCTACACCTTC
>TRBV18|.|.|TRBJ1-1
CASSPPRNTEAFF
TGTGCCAGCTCACCACCTAGGAACACTGAAGCTTTCTTT
>TRBV21-1|.|.|TRBJ1-1
CASSKGKSMNTEAFF
TGTGCCAGCAGCAAAGGTAAGTCCATGAACACTGAAGCTTTCTTT
>TRBV19|.|.|TRBJ2-6
CAILVGHRSGANVLTF
TGTGCCATCCTGGTTGGGCATCGCTCTGGGGCCAACGTCCTGACTTTC
>TRBV4-3|.|.|TRBJ1-5
CASSQDEGVGQPQHF
TGCGCCAGCAGCCAAGATGAGGGTGTCGGTCAGCCCCAGCATTTT
>TRBV5-8|.|few|TRBJ1-5
CASSLGVQPQHF
TGTGCCAGCAGCTTGGGTGTACAGCCCCAGCATTTT
>TRBV5-8|.|.|TRBJ1-5
CASSLGQIGNQPQHF
TGTGCCAGCAGCTTGGGACAGATTGGCAATCAGCCCCAGCATTTT
>TRBV9|.|.|TRBJ2-4
CASSVAFADIQYF
TGTGCCAGCAGCGTAGCGTTTGCGGACATTCAGTACTTC
>TRBV5-6|TRBD1|.|TRBJ2-7
CASTIRGRGYEQYF
TGTGCCAGCACCATCAGGGGGCGAGGCTACGAGCAGTACTTC
>TRBV29-1|TRBD2|.|TRBJ2-1
CSVDDPGLAGHEQFF
TGCAGCGTCGATGATCCGGGACTAGCGGGGCATGAGCAGTTCTTC
>TRBV7-2|.|.|TRBJ1-5
CTSSLGRTNQPQHF
TGTACCAGCAGCTTAGGCCGGACCAATCAGCCCCAGCATTTT
>TRBV5-4|TRBD2|once|TRBJ2-1
CASRDFFGRVYNEQFF
TGTGCCAGCAGGGACTTTTTCGGGAGGGTATACAATGAGCAGTTCTTC
>TRBV7-9|.|.|TRBJ2-1
CASSLEAGLGGGNEQFF
TGTGCCAGCAGCTTAGAGGCCGGACTCGGGGGCGGCAATGAGCAGTTCTTC
>TRBV9|.|.|TRBJ1-2
CASSGSPGGPGGYTF
TGTGCCAGCAGCGGGTCACCCGGGGGCCCGGGGGGCTACACCTTC
>TRBV7-9|.|.|TRBJ2-7
CASSFRLGPYEQYF
TGTGCCAGCAGCTTTCGCCTGGGGCCCTACGAGCAGTACTTC
>TRBV11-3|TRBD2|.|TRBJ2-2
CASSRSGLAGTGELFF
TGTGCCAGCAGCCGATCGGGACTAGCGGGTACCGGGGAGCTGTTTTTT
>TRBV5-1|TRBD2|.|TRBJ2-3
CASSSRTSGGATDTQYF
TGCGCCAGCAGCTCCCGGACTAGCGGGGGCGCCACAGATACGCAGTATTTT
>TRBV7-9|.|.|TRBJ2-7
CASSLGAGNEQYF
TGTGCCAGCAGTCTCGGGGCGGGGAACGAGCAGTACTTC
>TRBV18|TRBD1|.|TRBJ1-2
CASSPPQGAHYGYTF
TGTGCCAGCTCACCACCCCAGGGGGCCCACTATGGCTACACCTTC
>TRBV3-1/TRBV3-2|.|.|TRBJ1-2
CASSQIVGGRGYGYTF
TGTGCCAGCAGCCAAATCGTAGGGGGACGCGGGTATGGCTACACCTTC
>TRBV29-1|TRBD2|once|TRBJ2-1
CSVEERGRDVREQFF
TGCAGCGTTGAGGAGCGGGGCCGGGATGTGCGTGAGCAGTTCTTC
>TRBV5-6|.|.|TRBJ2-3
CASTIFGRGHTQYF
TGTGCCAGCACCATATTCGGTAGGGGCCATACGCAGTATTTT
>TRBV21-1|.|.|TRBJ2-3
CASSALPGSPPTDTQYF
TGTGCCAGCAGCGCCCTTCCCGGGTCGCCCCCCACAGATACGCAGTATTTT
>TRBV29-1|.|.|TRBJ2-2
CSVEEERRATGELFF
TGCAGCGTTGAAGAGGAGCGGCGAGCCACCGGGGAGCTGTTTTTT
>TRBV6-1|TRBD1|.|TRBJ1-1
CASSDRQGTEAFF
TGTGCCAGCAGTGATCGACAGGGAACTGAAGCTTTCTTT
>TRBV6-5|.|.|TRBJ1-2
CASSGTVYGYTF
TGTGCCAGTTCAGGGACTGTCTATGGCTACACCTTC
>TRBV6-6|.|.|TRBJ1-2
CASSSQVGANYGYTF
TGTGCCAGCAGCTCTCAGGTGGGGGCTAACTATGGCTACACCTTC
>TRBV5-6|TRBD2|.|TRBJ2-1
CASSLPGLAQYNEQFF
TGTGCCAGCAGCTTGCCTGGACTAGCGCAATACAATGAGCAGTTCTTC
>TRBV9|.|.|TRBJ2-7
CASSVVEGSEQYF
TGTGCCAGCAGCGTAGTCGAGGGCTCCGAGCAGTACTTC
>TRBV29-1|.|.|TRBJ1-1
CSAPPGAGYTEAFF
TGCAGCGCCCCTCCGGGTGCCGGATACACTGAAGCTTTCTTT
>TRBV5-6|TRBD1|.|TRBJ2-3
CASSLLGPRQGRTDTQYF
TGTGCCAGCAGCTTGTTAGGCCCCCGACAGGGGAGGACAGATACGCAGTATTTT
>TRBV24-1|TRBD1|once|TRBJ2-2
CATSRDRRTGELFF
TGTGCCACCAGCCGGGACAGAAGAACCGGGGAGCTGTTTTTT
>TRBV6-5|.|.|TRBJ1-1
CASSQQGPNTEAFF
TGTGCCAGCAGTCAACAGGGCCCGAACACTGAAGCTTTCTTT
>TRBV4-2|.|.|TRBJ2-7
CASSQDFPGFSYEQYF
TGTGCCAGCAGCCAAGATTTCCCAGGATTTTCCTACGAGCAGTACTTC
>TRBV19|.|.|TRBJ1-5
CASDYYSNQPQHF
TGTGCCAGTGATTACTATAGCAATCAGCCCCAGCATTTT
>TRBV19|.|.|TRBJ2-3
CASSIVGGTSTDTQYF
TGTGCCAGTAGTATAGTGGGCGGCACTAGCACAGATACGCAGTATTTT
>TRBV27|.|.|TRBJ2-5
CASSLRTNLRLQETQYF
TGTGCCAGCAGTTTACGGACAAACCTTAGATTACAAGAGACCCAGTACTTC
>TRBV24-1|TRBD2|.|TRBJ2-1
CATSDSGTSGSGYNEQFF
TGTGCCACCAGTGACTCTGGGACTAGCGGGAGTGGGTACAATGAGCAGTTCTTC
>TRBV5-1|.|.|TRBJ2-3
CASSSYSSTDTQYF
TGCGCCAGCAGCTCTTACTCGAGCACAGATACGCAGTATTTT
>TRBV5-6|.|.|TRBJ2-7
CASSLATDYEQYF
TGTGCCAGCAGCTTGGCGACAGACTACGAGCAGTACTTC
>TRBV24-1|TRBD2|.|TRBJ2-1
CATSDSTGLAGSYEQFF
TGTGCCACCAGTGACTCTACGGGACTAGCGGGAAGTTATGAGCAGTTCTTC
>TRBV24-1|.|.|TRBJ1-1
CATSDATVPGTEAFF
TGTGCCACCAGTGATGCGACAGTCCCCGGCACTGAAGCTTTCTTT
>TRBV7-2|TRBD2|once|TRBJ2-3
CASSFRTRLAGGPSNTQYF
TGTGCCAGCAGCTTTAGGACTCGACTAGCGGGAGGGCCCTCAAATACGCAGTATTTT
>TRBV27|TRBD2|.|TRBJ2-5
CASSLLSSGRKSETQYF
TGTGCCAGCAGTTTATTGTCTAGCGGGAGGAAATCAGAGACCCAGTACTTC
>TRBV2|TRBD2|.|TRBJ2-6
CASSVPFGSGGPASGANVLTF
TGTGCCAGCAGTGTGCCATTTGGTAGCGGGGGGCCAGCATCGGGGGCCAACGTCCTGACTTTC
>TRBV5-6|.|.|TRBJ1-2
CASSLAGQHYGYTF
TGTGCCAGCAGCTTGGCCGGCCAGCACTATGGCTACACCTTC
>TRBV9|TRBD2|.|TRBJ2-1
CASSVGTSSYNEQFF
TGTGCCAGCAGCGTAGGGACTAGCTCCTACAATGAGCAGTTCTTC
>TRBV19|TRBD2|.|TRBJ2-1
CASSPLTSGGTNEQFF
TGTGCCAGTAGTCCCTTGACTAGCGGGGGAACAAATGAGCAGTTCTTC
>TRBV7-8|TRBD1|.|TRBJ1-2
CASSFAGRQGVGYTF
TGTGCCAGCAGCTTTGCCGGACGACAGGGAGTTGGCTACACCTTC
>TRBV10-3|.|.|TRBJ1-5
CASPTGHSNQPQHF
TGTGCCAGCCCCACAGGGCATAGCAATCAGCCCCAGCATTTT
>TRBV19|TRBD1|once|TRBJ1-1
CASNPGQGRTEAFF
TGTGCCAGTAACCCGGGACAGGGACGGACTGAAGCTTTCTTT
>TRBV6-5|TRBD2|.|TRBJ2-2
CASIFAGVTGELFF
TGTGCCAGCATCTTCGCGGGGGTAACCGGGGAGCTGTTTTTT
>TRBV3-1/TRBV3-2|TRBD2|.|TRBJ2-7
CASSRRELAGGSYEQYF
TGTGCCAGCAGCCGAAGAGAGCTAGCGGGGGGATCCTACGAGCAGTACTTC
>TRBV14|.|.|TRBJ2-1
CASSPLQGTHNEQFF
TGTGCCAGCAGCCCATTGCAGGGTACCCACAATGAGCAGTTCTTC
>TRBV24-1|.|.|TRBJ1-5
CATSDSRDTDSNQPQHF
TGTGCCACCAGTGATTCCCGGGACACCGATAGCAATCAGCCCCAGCATTTT
>TRBV6-2/TRBV6-3|.|.|TRBJ1-6
CASSYPQQLNSPLHF
TGTGCCAGCAGTTATCCACAGCAGCTAAATTCACCCCTCCACTTT
>TRBV5-1|.|.|TRBJ2-7
CASSLGGVGPYEQYF
TGCGCCAGCAGCTTGGGTGGGGTGGGTCCATACGAGCAGTACTTC